Each of the 20 T cell receptor beta chains below was sequenced from the same sample in a study of radiation and T cells in renal cell carcinoma. Time point here: blood 2 weeks post-SBRT. Treatment specified: 15 Gy SBRT to primary tumor, nephrectomy 4 weeks later. This table comes from immunoSEQ multiplex PCR, and its TCRdb copy is limited to in-frame clones, with some not included. Of more than 20,000 clones listed, 81% are singletons. This specimen was blood, taken from a patient whose treatment included radiotherapy and nephrectomy. Receptors originate from a man aged 60-69 years with renal cell carcinoma.

The CDR3 nucleotides are TGTGCCACCAGCAGAACGCAAGGAAGGACTGAAGCTTTCTTT. This sequence encodes CATSRTQGRTEAFF. V is TRBV15 and J is TRBJ1-1; no reliable D call. The V end lost 2 bases, the J end lost 5 bases, and 12 bases lay between the germline ends. The CDR3 runs to 14 residues. Germline values: CDR1 LNHNV, CDR2 YYDKDF (reference sequence).

V and J are TRBV6-6 and TRBJ2-7; possible D gene TRBD1, 6 bases. This CDR3 spans 11 amino acids. Per germline, CDR1 MNHNY and CDR2 SVGAGI (reference sequence). The V gene lost 11 bases and the J gene lost 4 bases, with 12 bases spanning the gap. The CDR3 loop is CASGDLYEQYF. The DNA of the CDR3 is TGTGCCTCAGGGGACCTATACGAGCAGTACTTC.

The J gene is TRBJ2-5, the V gene TRBV5-1, with TRBD1 matching over 8 bases. The CDR3 is 14 amino acids. Trimming removed 4 bases from V and 5 bases from J; junction bases left unmatched: 7. The germline gives CDR1 SGHRS, CDR2 YFSETQ. The CDR3 coding sequence is TGCGCCAGCAGCGTGACAGGGGCTTACGAGACCCAGTACTTC. As protein: CASSVTGAYETQYF.

This clone was seen a single time. V is TRBV7-2 and J is TRBJ2-2; TRBD1 aligns across 9 bases. The CDR3 covers 15 residues. Trimming at V came to 4 bases and at J to 5 bases, leaving 5 bases not matched to a gene. Germline loops: CDR1 SGHTA, CDR2 FQGNSA. CDR3 loop: CASSSTGQGTGELFF. The CDR3 DNA reads as TGTGCCAGCAGCTCCACCGGACAGGGGACCGGGGAGCTGTTTTTT.

The chain recombines TRBV2 with TRBJ2-1, with D perhaps matching TRBD2 (6 bases). The V gene lost 4 bases and the J gene lost 7 bases, with 11 bases spanning the gap. The CDR3 is 13 amino acids. CDR1 is SNHLY, CDR2 FYNNEI, per germline. The CDR3 DNA follows: TGTGCCAGCAGTGTTTTCCGGGAGAATGAGCAGTTCTTC. Protein product: CASSVFRENEQFF.

V and J are TRBV27 and TRBJ2-4, with D perhaps TRBD2 (7 bases). The ends were cut back, 3 bases at V and 5 bases at J, with 20 bases in the middle. Looked up from germline, CDR1 is MNHEY and CDR2 is SMNVEV (reference sequence). This CDR3 has 17 amino acids. The CDR3 bases are TGTGCCAGCAGTTTTCTGGGGGGGCGAGGGACCCAAAACATTCAGTACTTC. This encodes CASSFLGGRGTQNIQYF.

This chain joins TRBV4-1 and TRBJ1-4; TRBD1 is a possible D gene (5 bases). CDR1 is MGHRA and CDR2 is YSYEKL in the germline V gene. CDR3 length equals 12 residues. The V end was cut by 8 bases, the J end by 8 bases, with 12 bases between. CDR3 sequence reads: CASRRPGEKLFF. The CDR3 nucleotides are TGCGCCAGCCGACGTCCAGGGGAAAAACTGTTTTTT.

Worth noting for this clone: The sample holds other DNA sequences that translate to the same CDR3. The chain couples TRBV20-1 to TRBJ2-5; D is uncertain. Trimming removed 3 bases at V and 5 bases at J, with 7 bases between. The CDR3 sequence is 11 residues long. Germline V CDR1 and CDR2: DFQATT, SNEGSKA (reference sequence). CDR3 protein: CSASSRETQYF. CDR3 DNA sequence: TGCAGTGCTAGTTCCCGGGAGACCCAGTACTTC.

The V call is TRBV12-5, the J call TRBJ2-1; TRBD2 matches 7 bases. After removal of 0 bases from V and 6 bases from J, the junction contained 5 bases not matched to a gene. The germline V gene has CDR1 LGHNT and CDR2 FRNRAP. The CDR3 has 15 amino acids. The CDR3 bases are TGTGCTAGTGGTTTGGTTAGTCTAGCGGTCAATGAGCAGTTCTTC. Translation: CASGLVSLAVNEQFF.

By share, this clone ranks as medium-sized. This chain joins TRBV12-5 and TRBJ1-1, with 7 bases aligning to TRBD1. CDR3 length equals 14 residues. Germline CDR1 LGHNT, CDR2 FRNRAP. J lost 7 bases, V lost 5 bases, and 10 bases had no gene match. The CDR3 bases are TGTGCTAGTGGTCCCTCCAGGGGGTTGGGTGAAGCTTTCTTT. Its translation: CASGPSRGLGEAFF.

V and J are TRBV19 and TRBJ1-2; perhaps TRBD1 as D (5 bases). CDR3 size: 12 residues. In germline, CDR1 is LNHDA, CDR2 SQIVND (reference sequence). Trimming cost V 10 bases and J 6 bases, with 15 bases left between them. The CDR3 is CATTLGANGYTF. The DNA of the CDR3 is TGTGCCACGACGCTAGGGGCCAATGGCTACACCTTC.

The rearrangement joins TRBV11-3 to TRBJ2-2, with D perhaps matching TRBD2 (6 bases). The germline V gene encodes CDR1 SGHNT and CDR2 YENEEA. The V end was cut by 1 base, the J end by 7 bases, with 16 bases between. The CDR3 totals 16 residues. CDR3 nucleotides: TGTGCCAGCAGCTTAGGCGGACGGGGGAGACACGGGGAGCTGTTTTTT. Its translation is CASSLGGRGRHGELFF.

The genes are TRBV29-1 and TRBJ2-1; D is uncertain. Trimming took 3 bases from V and 4 from J, leaving 7 bases between them. This CDR3 has 12 residues. Germline CDR1 SQVTM, CDR2 ANQGSEA. CDR3 nucleotides: TGCAGCGTTGATTTGGGTTACAATGAGCAGTTCTTC. Translation: CSVDLGYNEQFF.

This clone was seen just once. This chain joins TRBV5-6 and TRBJ1-2; 9 bases agree with TRBD1. Germline loops: CDR1 SGHDT, CDR2 YYEEEE. The V gene end was trimmed by 5 bases and the J gene end by 8 bases; junction bases not matched to a gene: 4. This CDR3 has 12 residues. The CDR3 nucleotides are TGTGCCAGCAGGGACAGGGGACGAGGCTACACCTTC. It translates to CASRDRGRGYTF.

V usage is TRBV5-4 and J usage is TRBJ2-5, with no clear D. Trimming removed 2 bases at V and 1 base at J, with 6 bases between. CDR3 size: 13 residues. Germline V gene data show CDR1 as SGHNT and CDR2 as YYREEE (reference sequence). This CDR3 reads CASSLKTQETQYF. DNA for the CDR3: TGTGCCAGCAGCTTAAAAACCCAAGAGACCCAGTACTTC.

The chain recombines TRBV15 with TRBJ2-2; a possible D gene is TRBD1 (5 bases). CDR1 LNHNV and CDR2 YYDKDF come from the germline V gene (reference sequence). Trimming removed 1 base at V and 6 bases at J, with 9 bases between. The CDR3 has 14 residues. CDR3 DNA: TGTGCCACCAGCAGAGCACAGGTAGCCGGGGAGCTGTTTTTT. It yields the protein CATSRAQVAGELFF.

The chain is built from TRBV5-1 and TRBJ2-7; D is unresolved. There are 12 residues in the CDR3. From germline, CDR1 is SGHRS and CDR2 YFSETQ. V was pared by 4 bases and J by 5 bases, with 10 bases between. CDR3 bases: TGCGCCAGCAGCCCCCCCGGAGACGAGCAGTACTTC. This translates into CASSPPGDEQYF.

The V and J genes are TRBV7-2 and TRBJ1-5, with D tentatively TRBD1 (5 bases). The CDR3 consists of 17 residues. In germline, CDR1 is SGHTA, CDR2 FQGNSA. V lost 0 bases to trimming and J lost 6 bases, with 18 bases between them. The CDR3 sequence: CASSLAGSGGRVQPQHF. The CDR3 DNA reads TGTGCCAGCAGCTTAGCAGGGTCGGGAGGCAGGGTTCAGCCCCAGCATTTT.

The chain combines TRBV5-6 with TRBJ1-2; TRBD1 matches 7 bases. CDR3 length: 17 amino acids. V trimming: 4 bases; J trimming: 4 bases; junction bases outside the gene matches: 16. The germline gives CDR1 SGHDT, CDR2 YYEEEE. The CDR3 is CASSPAGWDSRAYGYTF. CDR3 nucleotide sequence: TGTGCCAGCAGCCCGGCCGGGTGGGACAGTAGGGCCTATGGCTACACCTTC.

This rearrangement joins TRBV19 to TRBJ1-5, with TRBD1 as a possible D gene (5 bases). This CDR3 has 15 amino acids. Germline lookup yields CDR1 LNHDA and CDR2 SQIVND (reference sequence). The V end lost 3 bases, the J end lost 3 bases, and 12 bases lay between the germline ends. CDR3 sequence reads: CASSIGAGPNQPQHF. The CDR3, as DNA: TGTGCCAGTAGTATCGGAGCAGGGCCCAATCAGCCCCAGCATTTT. Variable domain in full (rest from reference TRBV19 and TRBJ1-5): DGGITQSPKYLFRKEGQNVTLSCEQNLNHDAMYWYRQDPGQGLRLIYYSQIVNDFQKGDIAEGYSVSREKKESFPLTVTSAQKNPTAFYLCASSIGAGPNQPQHFGDGTRLSIL.